These 20 T cell receptor beta chains came from one sample sequenced in a study of technical replicates of blood from four donors. Profiled with immunoSEQ multiplex PCR; TCRdb holds only in-frame clones, not every one. The sample lists roughly 76,000 clones; 90% to 95% were seen once. Material: T cells isolated from PBMCs. The source is a human donor in good health.

The CDR3 protein is CATSRDPIGRLAPQLLTF. CDR3 DNA: TGTGCCACCAGCAGAGATCCGATAGGGAGACTAGCGCCCCAACTCCTGACTTTC. The V and J genes are TRBV15 and TRBJ2-6, with 8 bases aligning to TRBD2. Germline V gene lookup returns CDR1 LNHNV and CDR2 YYDKDF (reference sequence). V shed 0 bases and J 14 bases; nucleotides not matched to a gene: 18. The CDR3 consists of 18 residues. Together with reference TRBV15 and TRBJ2-6, the CDR3 gives the full variable domain: DAMVIQNPRYQVTQFGKPVTLSCSQTLNHNVMYWYQQKSSQAPKLLFHYYDKDFNNEADTPDNFQSRRPNTSFCFLDIRSPGLGDTAMYLCATSRDPIGRLAPQLLTFGAGSRLTVL.

The chain has TRBV15 and TRBJ2-7; possibly TRBD2 for D (6 bases). CDR1 and CDR2 (germline): LNHNV, YYDKDF (reference sequence). The CDR3 sequence is 14 residues long. V lost 3 bases and J 4 bases, leaving 13 bases between the germline ends. CDR3 protein: CATSSGGNGYEQYF. CDR3 DNA: TGTGCCACCAGCAGTGGGGGGAACGGGTACGAGCAGTACTTC.

V and J are TRBV19 and TRBJ2-2; D gene unclear. There are 15 residues in the CDR3. V lost 6 bases and J 4 bases, leaving 15 bases between the germline ends. The germline gives CDR1 LNHDA, CDR2 SQIVND (reference sequence). The CDR3 DNA reads TGTGCCAGTAGATACTTGTTTCGCGGCACCGGGGAGCTGTTTTTT. Amino acids: CASRYLFRGTGELFF. The variable domain in full, completed from reference TRBV19 and TRBJ2-2, reads DGGITQSPKYLFRKEGQNVTLSCEQNLNHDAMYWYRQDPGQGLRLIYYSQIVNDFQKGDIAEGYSVSREKKESFPLTVTSAQKNPTAFYLCASRYLFRGTGELFFGEGSRLTVL.

This clone was seen a few times. The V gene is TRBV7-2, the J gene TRBJ1-1; possibly TRBD1 for D (5 bases). The CDR3 spans 14 residues. Germline values: CDR1 SGHTA, CDR2 FQGNSA. Trimming took 5 bases from V and 3 from J, leaving 13 bases between them. This chain's CDR3 is CASSRMGGDTEAFF. The DNA for the CDR3 is TGTGCCAGCAGCCGCATGGGGGGGGACACTGAAGCTTTCTTT.

The gene calls are TRBV4-2 and TRBJ1-1, with D possibly TRBD1 on 5 matching bases. Germline assignment: CDR1 LGHNA and CDR2 YNFKEQ. V was pared by 0 bases and J by 6 bases, with 5 bases between. The CDR3 is 12 amino acids. The CDR3 region is CASSQEGPEAFF. CDR3 in DNA: TGTGCCAGCAGCCAAGAGGGGCCTGAAGCTTTCTTT.

The CDR3 spells CASSLSERGGYTF. The CDR3 region has the DNA TGTGCCAGCAGCTTGAGCGAGCGCGGAGGCTACACCTTC. The chain employs TRBV5-4 and TRBJ1-2; D remains unclear. With 1 base removed from V and 8 bases from J, the gap between germline ends came to 12 bases. The CDR3 spans 13 residues. The germline V gene has CDR1 SGHNT and CDR2 YYREEE (reference sequence).

V gene TRBV19 combines with J gene TRBJ1-4, with 9 bases fitting TRBD1. V lost 3 bases to trimming and J lost 10 bases; unmatched junction nucleotides: 9. The germline V gene encodes CDR1 LNHDA and CDR2 SQIVND (reference sequence). CDR3 length: 15 residues. The CDR3 DNA follows: TGTGCCAGTAGTATTTGGACAGGGGTTGAAGGAAAACTGTTTTTT. Translating it yields CASSIWTGVEGKLFF.

J is TRBJ2-2 and V is TRBV6-5, with 8 positions matching TRBD1. This CDR3 spans 14 amino acids. The V gene's germline CDR1 is MNHEY and CDR2 SVGAGI. J was trimmed by 8 bases and V by 2 bases; bases with no gene match: 4. The CDR3: CASSYATGVGELFF. The DNA for the CDR3 is TGTGCCAGCAGTTACGCGACAGGGGTAGGGGAGCTGTTTTTT.

This chain joins TRBV11-2 and TRBJ2-6; 8 nucleotides match TRBD1. Germline CDR1 is SGHAT and CDR2 is FQNNGV. This CDR3 has 16 residues. Trimming at V came to 6 bases and at J to 3 bases, leaving 7 bases not matched to a gene. The DNA of the CDR3 is TGTGCCAGCAGGAATGGCAGGGGGCATGGGGCCAACGTCCTGACTTTC. This gives the protein CASRNGRGHGANVLTF.

V gene TRBV11-2 combines with J gene TRBJ2-7, with D maybe TRBD1 (6 bases). The CDR3 runs to 14 residues. CDR1 SGHAT and CDR2 FQNNGV come from the germline V gene. Trimming took 5 bases from V and 5 from J, leaving 16 bases between them. The CDR3 protein is CASSPRQEKHEQYF. CDR3 nucleotide sequence: TGTGCCAGCAGCCCCCGACAGGAAAAGCACGAGCAGTACTTC.

V usage is TRBV12-5 and J usage is TRBJ2-5; 9 bases align to TRBD1. The CDR3 is made up of 17 amino acids. In germline, CDR1 is LGHNT, CDR2 FRNRAP. J gave up 7 bases and V 5 bases, and 17 bases lay outside the gene matches. Here the CDR3 reads CASGIRTGAESLGTQYF. Here the CDR3 DNA reads TGTGCTAGTGGTATCCGGACAGGGGCCGAAAGTCTAGGGACCCAGTACTTC. The variable domain in full, completed from reference TRBV12-5 and TRBJ2-5, reads DARVTQTPRHKVTEMGQEVTMRCQPILGHNTVFWYRQTMMQGLELLAYFRNRAPLDDSGMPKDRFSAEMPDATLATLKIQPSEPRDSAVYFCASGIRTGAESLGTQYFGPGTRLLVL.

The chain couples TRBV5-1 to TRBJ1-2; TRBD1 agrees at 7 bases. Trimming at V came to 5 bases and at J to 1 base, leaving 8 bases not matched to a gene. Germline V lookup: CDR1 SGHRS, CDR2 YFSETQ. CDR3 size: 15 residues. CDR3 amino acids: CASSSGDSFNYGYTF. CDR3 DNA: TGCGCCAGCAGTAGTGGGGACAGTTTTAACTATGGCTACACCTTC.

The chain links TRBV2 to TRBJ2-1; D ambiguous. Germline V gene data show CDR1 as SNHLY and CDR2 as FYNNEI. V was cut by 11 bases and J by 5 bases, with 13 bases left in between. The CDR3 loop spans 12 amino acids. The CDR3 sequence: CADRRSDNEQFF. CDR3 DNA sequence: TGTGCCGACCGACGGAGCGACAATGAGCAGTTCTTC.

The CDR3 region has the DNA TGTGCCAGCAGTTACGACAGTAGCTCCTACGAGCAGTACTTC. It specifies CASSYDSSSYEQYF. This chain uses TRBV6-5 with TRBJ2-7, with D possibly being TRBD1 (5 bases). Trimming took off 2 bases at V and 0 bases at J, with 8 bases between the two ends. Germline CDR1 and CDR2: MNHEY and SVGAGI. The CDR3 spans 14 residues.

The chain recombines TRBV9 with TRBJ1-6; D remains unclear. CDR1 and CDR2 (germline): SGDLS, YYNGEE. Between the trimmed V and J ends, which lost 4 bases and 0 bases, there was a span of 14 bases. There are 17 residues in the CDR3. CDR3 DNA: TGTGCCAGCAGCCACAAAACAGAAAGCTCCTATAATTCACCCCTCCACTTT. Translating it yields CASSHKTESSYNSPLHF.

The count of this clone is one. The CDR3 DNA reads TGTGCCAGCAGCTTGCAGGGGGCTGGCACTGAAGCTTTCTTT. Protein sequence: CASSLQGAGTEAFF. This chain joins TRBV5-4 and TRBJ1-1, with 8 bases that match TRBD1. The trim removed 1 base at V and 4 bases at J, leaving 3 bases unmatched. The CDR3 length is 14 residues. Germline V gene sequence: CDR1 SGHNT, CDR2 YYREEE (reference sequence).

The chain combines TRBV4-1 with TRBJ1-4; maybe TRBD1 (6 bases). V was pared by 3 bases and J by 4 bases, with 18 bases between. Germline V gives CDR1 MGHRA, CDR2 YSYEKL. The CDR3 has 17 amino acids. The CDR3 region is CASSQPGLDSNNEKLFF. The CDR3 nucleotides are TGCGCCAGCAGCCAGCCCGGACTGGACAGTAATAATGAAAAACTGTTTTTT.

This clone was seen just once. The V and J genes are TRBV27 and TRBJ2-2; maybe TRBD2 (5 bases). This CDR3 is built from 14 residues. Trimming took 7 bases from V and 6 from J, leaving 15 bases between them. CDR1 is MNHEY, CDR2 SMNVEV, per germline (reference sequence). CDR3 in amino acids: CASTQVGVAGELFF. CDR3 DNA sequence: TGTGCCAGCACCCAGGTGGGAGTTGCCGGGGAGCTGTTTTTT.

The chain employs TRBV2 and TRBJ1-3, with D unresolved. Germline V lookup: CDR1 SNHLY, CDR2 FYNNEI. The CDR3 covers 11 residues. Trimming stripped 9 bases from V and 2 bases from J, with 5 bases between. CDR3 protein: CARRTGNTIYF. The CDR3 DNA reads TGTGCCAGGAGGACTGGAAACACCATATATTTT.

The rearrangement uses TRBV6-5 and TRBJ2-6; D is uncertain. Trimming took off 8 bases at V and 0 bases at J, with 5 bases between the two ends. Germline CDR1 reads MNHEY; CDR2 reads SVGAGI. The CDR3 runs to 13 residues. This CDR3 is CASFVSGANVLTF. The CDR3 DNA is TGTGCCAGCTTCGTCTCTGGGGCCAACGTCCTGACTTTC.